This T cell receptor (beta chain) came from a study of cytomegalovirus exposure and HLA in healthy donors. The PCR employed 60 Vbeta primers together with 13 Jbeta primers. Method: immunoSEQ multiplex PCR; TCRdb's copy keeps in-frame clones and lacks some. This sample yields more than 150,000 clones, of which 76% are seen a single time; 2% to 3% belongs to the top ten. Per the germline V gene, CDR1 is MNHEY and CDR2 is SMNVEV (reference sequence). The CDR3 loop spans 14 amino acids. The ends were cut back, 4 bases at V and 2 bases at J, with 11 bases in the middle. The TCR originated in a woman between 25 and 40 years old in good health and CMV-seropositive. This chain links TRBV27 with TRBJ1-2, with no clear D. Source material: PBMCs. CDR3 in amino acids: CASSWNGGNYGYTF. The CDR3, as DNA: TGTGCCAGCAGTTGGAACGGAGGAAACTATGGCTACACCTTC.